A selection of T cell receptor beta chains follows, all from one sample in a study of Graves' ophthalmopathy and Graves' hyperthyroidism. TCRdb analysed the multiplex PCR reads with MiXCR anew, one entry per CDR3 protein. In the table there are about 200,000 distinct CDR3 sequences, around 30% of which are singletons. Sequencing input: peripheral blood. The receptors here all came from a man between 50 and 59 years old with Graves' ophthalmopathy. Each CDR3 is given with its conserved first and last residue. D genes are given only for firm matches. Some rows mark clone size as missing; the rest say once, few, many or name a class of expanded clone.

v_call: TRBV4-2
j_call: TRBJ2-6
clone_size: many
d_call: .
cdr3_aa: CASSQDEGRGAGANVLTF
cdr3_nt: TGTGCCAGCAGCCAAGACGAGGGGAGGGGGGCTGGGGCCAACGTCCTGACTTTC

v_call: TRBV20-1
j_call: TRBJ2-5
clone_size: many
d_call: TRBD2
cdr3_aa: CSARVGAGEETQYF
cdr3_nt: TGCAGTGCTAGAGTCGGAGCGGGGGAAGAGACCCAGTACTTC

v_call: TRBV24-1
j_call: TRBJ2-1
clone_size: many
d_call: .
cdr3_aa: CATSDGQPYNEQFF
cdr3_nt: TGTGCCACCAGTGACGGACAGCCTTACAATGAGCAGTTCTTC

v_call: TRBV6-2/TRBV6-3
j_call: TRBJ2-5
clone_size: many
d_call: .
cdr3_aa: CASTGLWRETQYF
cdr3_nt: TGTGCCAGCACGGGGCTTTGGAGAGAGACCCAGTACTTC

v_call: TRBV7-7
j_call: TRBJ2-5
clone_size: many
d_call: TRBD1
cdr3_aa: CASSLNPGTGGKETQYF
cdr3_nt: TGTGCTAGCAGCTTAAATCCTGGTACAGGGGGCAAGGAGACCCAGTACTTC

v_call: TRBV29-1
j_call: TRBJ2-5
clone_size: many
d_call: TRBD2
cdr3_aa: CSAEDRTSGSGETQYF
cdr3_nt: TGCAGCGCTGAAGATCGTACTAGCGGGAGTGGTGAGACCCAGTACTTC

v_call: TRBV5-5
j_call: TRBJ2-7
clone_size: .
d_call: .
cdr3_aa: CASRRDILSEQYF
cdr3_nt: TGTGCCAGCAGAAGGGACATTCTCTCCGAGCAGTACTTC

v_call: TRBV24-1
j_call: TRBJ2-5
clone_size: .
d_call: .
cdr3_aa: CATSVEGQETQYF
cdr3_nt: TGTGCCACCAGTGTGGAGGGGCAAGAGACCCAGTACTTC

v_call: TRBV12-3/TRBV12-4
j_call: TRBJ1-3
clone_size: many
d_call: .
cdr3_aa: CASSTWDGGNTIYF
cdr3_nt: TGTGCCAGCAGTACATGGGACGGCGGAAACACCATATATTTT

v_call: TRBV19
j_call: TRBJ2-2
clone_size: many
d_call: .
cdr3_aa: CASSIAYTGELFF
cdr3_nt: TGTGCCAGTAGTATAGCTTACACCGGGGAGCTGTTTTTT

v_call: TRBV7-8
j_call: TRBJ2-7
clone_size: .
d_call: TRBD1
cdr3_aa: CASSVWGSTGTDEQYF
cdr3_nt: TGTGCCAGCAGCGTCTGGGGTAGTACAGGGACAGACGAGCAGTACTTC

v_call: TRBV6-5
j_call: TRBJ2-7
clone_size: many
d_call: .
cdr3_aa: CASSYRAGYSYEQYF
cdr3_nt: TGTGCCAGCAGTTATAGGGCAGGATACTCCTACGAGCAGTACTTC

v_call: TRBV6-5
j_call: TRBJ1-2
clone_size: few
d_call: .
cdr3_aa: CASSYLAQRVRCYGYTF
cdr3_nt: TGTGCCAGCAGTTACTTGGCCCAAAGGGTACGGTGTTATGGCTACACCTTC

v_call: TRBV5-5
j_call: TRBJ1-1
clone_size: many
d_call: .
cdr3_aa: CASSPQVGNTEAFF
cdr3_nt: TGTGCCAGCAGCCCCCAAGTGGGGAACACTGAAGCTTTCTTT

v_call: TRBV6-1
j_call: TRBJ1-1
clone_size: .
d_call: .
cdr3_aa: CASSPGGGRMNTEAFF
cdr3_nt: TGTGCCAGCAGCCCAGGCGGGGGGCGTATGAACACTGAAGCTTTCTTT

v_call: TRBV7-9
j_call: TRBJ1-1
clone_size: many
d_call: .
cdr3_aa: CASSESGDHTEAFF
cdr3_nt: TGTGCCAGCAGCGAATCAGGGGATCACACTGAAGCTTTCTTT

v_call: TRBV2
j_call: TRBJ2-7
clone_size: once
d_call: TRBD1
cdr3_aa: CASNEVGVGQVSYEQYF
cdr3_nt: TGTGCCAGCAACGAGGTTGGAGTGGGACAGGTTTCCTACGAGCAGTACTTC

v_call: TRBV29-1
j_call: TRBJ2-2
clone_size: many
d_call: .
cdr3_aa: CSATNKGELFF
cdr3_nt: TGCAGCGCGACAAACAAGGGGGAGCTGTTTTTT

v_call: TRBV2
j_call: TRBJ1-1
clone_size: many
d_call: TRBD1
cdr3_aa: CASRNQGGAKTEAFF
cdr3_nt: TGTGCCAGCAGAAACCAGGGGGGGGCAAAAACTGAAGCTTTCTTT

v_call: TRBV20-1
j_call: TRBJ2-5
clone_size: many
d_call: TRBD1
cdr3_aa: CSAKGAGGSETQYF
cdr3_nt: TGCAGTGCTAAGGGGGCAGGGGGATCGGAGACCCAGTACTTC

v_call: TRBV6-5
j_call: TRBJ2-7
clone_size: once
d_call: TRBD2
cdr3_aa: CASKVTGTSDIYEQYF
cdr3_nt: TGTGCCAGCAAGGTTACGGGGACTAGCGATATCTACGAGCAGTACTTC

v_call: TRBV12-3/TRBV12-4
j_call: TRBJ2-5
clone_size: many
d_call: .
cdr3_aa: CASSLIVGAQETQYF
cdr3_nt: TGTGCCAGCAGTTTAATCGTGGGGGCACAGGAGACCCAGTACTTC

v_call: TRBV28
j_call: TRBJ2-7
clone_size: .
d_call: .
cdr3_aa: CASSWTAPGVEQYF
cdr3_nt: TGTGCCAGCAGTTGGACAGCGCCGGGGGTGGAGCAGTACTTC

v_call: TRBV6-6
j_call: TRBJ1-2
clone_size: many
d_call: .
cdr3_aa: CASSSDVIGGYTF
cdr3_nt: TGTGCCAGCAGTTCCGACGTAATCGGGGGCTACACCTTC

v_call: TRBV10-3
j_call: TRBJ2-2
clone_size: many
d_call: .
cdr3_aa: CAISESSGGNTGELFF
cdr3_nt: TGTGCCATCAGTGAGTCTTCTGGCGGAAACACCGGGGAGCTGTTTTTT

v_call: TRBV25-1
j_call: TRBJ2-7
clone_size: many
d_call: .
cdr3_aa: CASSEGGISSYEQYF
cdr3_nt: TGTGCCAGCAGTGAAGGGGGGATTTCCTCCTACGAGCAGTACTTC

v_call: TRBV12-3/TRBV12-4
j_call: TRBJ1-5
clone_size: .
d_call: .
cdr3_aa: CASSWGGLGNQPQHF
cdr3_nt: TGTGCCAGCAGTTGGGGGGGATTGGGCAATCAGCCCCAGCATTTT

v_call: TRBV12-3/TRBV12-4
j_call: TRBJ2-5
clone_size: .
d_call: .
cdr3_aa: CASSRAADGNQYF
cdr3_nt: TGTGCCAGCAGCCGGGCGGCTGACGGGAACCAGTACTTC

v_call: TRBV3-1
j_call: TRBJ2-2
clone_size: many
d_call: .
cdr3_aa: CASSQTTVNTGELFF
cdr3_nt: TGTGCCAGCAGCCAAACGACAGTGAACACCGGGGAGCTGTTTTTT

v_call: TRBV19
j_call: TRBJ1-1
clone_size: many
d_call: .
cdr3_aa: CASSGVNTEAFF
cdr3_nt: TGTGCCAGCTCAGGGGTGAACACTGAAGCTTTCTTT

v_call: TRBV7-2
j_call: TRBJ2-3
clone_size: many
d_call: .
cdr3_aa: CASSLALLSTDTQYF
cdr3_nt: TGTGCCAGCAGCTTAGCCCTACTAAGCACAGATACGCAGTATTTT

v_call: TRBV12-3/TRBV12-4
j_call: TRBJ1-2
clone_size: once
d_call: .
cdr3_aa: CASKKRGFLNYGYTF
cdr3_nt: TGTGCCAGCAAAAAGCGGGGCTTCCTCAACTATGGCTACACCTTC

v_call: TRBV6-2/TRBV6-3
j_call: TRBJ1-3
clone_size: .
d_call: .
cdr3_aa: CASSYWTVAGRASGNTIYF
cdr3_nt: TGTGCCAGCAGTTATTGGACAGTCGCCGGACGGGCGTCTGGAAACACCATATATTTT

v_call: TRBV19
j_call: TRBJ1-1
clone_size: many
d_call: .
cdr3_aa: CASSPGTAMNTEAFF
cdr3_nt: TGTGCCAGTAGTCCCGGGACGGCCATGAACACTGAAGCTTTCTTT

v_call: TRBV12-3/TRBV12-4
j_call: TRBJ1-5
clone_size: .
d_call: .
cdr3_aa: CASTPGILASYSNQPQHF
cdr3_nt: TGTGCCAGCACCCCCGGGATTTTGGCTTCCTATAGCAATCAGCCCCAGCATTTT

v_call: TRBV29-1
j_call: TRBJ1-1
clone_size: many
d_call: .
cdr3_aa: CSVGDTEAFF
cdr3_nt: TGCAGCGTGGGCGACACTGAAGCTTTCTTT